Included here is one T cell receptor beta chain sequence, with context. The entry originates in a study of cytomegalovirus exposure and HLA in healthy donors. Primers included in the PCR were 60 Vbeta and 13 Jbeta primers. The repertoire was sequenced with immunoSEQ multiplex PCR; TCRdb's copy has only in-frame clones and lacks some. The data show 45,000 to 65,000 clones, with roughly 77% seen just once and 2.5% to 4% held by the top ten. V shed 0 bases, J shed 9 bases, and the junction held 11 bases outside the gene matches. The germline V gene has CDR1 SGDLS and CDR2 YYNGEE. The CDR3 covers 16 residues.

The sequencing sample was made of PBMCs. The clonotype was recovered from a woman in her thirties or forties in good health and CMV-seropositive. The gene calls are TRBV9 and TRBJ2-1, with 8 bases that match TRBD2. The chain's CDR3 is CASSVAHGSGVSEQFF. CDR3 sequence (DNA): TGTGCCAGCAGCGTAGCTCATGGTAGCGGGGTCAGTGAGCAGTTCTTC.